The 21 T cell receptor beta chains reported below all come from one sample, sequenced in a study of T cells in Graves' hyperthyroidism and ophthalmopathy. TCR beta CDR3 region amplification was performed from RNA transcripts. With the HTBI primer set, the TCR CDR3 went through a first round of RT-PCR. TCRdb recomputed calls from the multiplex PCR reads with MiXCR, one row per CDR3 protein. The repertoire consists of approximately 600,000 distinct CDR3 sequences, with around 14% occurring once and the leading ten covering under 7%. Sequenced input: blood. The receptors come from a woman aged 25-40 years with Graves' hyperthyroidism that later progressed to Graves' ophthalmopathy.

This clonotype was detected many times. The DNA for the CDR3 is TGTGCCAGCACCCCCCGATCAGGGCGGATTGACTCCTACGAGCAGTACTTC. Protein: CASTPRSGRIDSYEQYF. This chain links TRBV3-1 with TRBJ2-7, with D perhaps TRBD1 (5 bases). CDR1 is LGHDT and CDR2 is YNNKEL in the germline V gene (reference sequence). Trimming pared 7 bases from V and 0 bases from J, leaving 22 bases between. The length of the CDR3 is 17 residues.

This clonotype appeared many times. The chain employs TRBV7-9 and TRBJ2-7, with D uncertain. The CDR3 runs 13 residues. V lost 0 bases to trimming and J lost 3 bases, with 6 bases between them. Germline-derived CDR1 and CDR2 are SEHNR and FQNEAQ (reference sequence). The CDR3 loop reads CASSLAGDYEQYF. The CDR3, as DNA: TGTGCCAGCAGCTTAGCTGGAGACTACGAGCAGTACTTC.

The chain links TRBV4-1 to TRBJ1-3, with D uncertain. V was shortened by 0 bases and J by 0 bases, with 9 bases between the two germline ends. There are 16 residues in the CDR3. Germline assignment: CDR1 MGHRA and CDR2 YSYEKL. CDR3: CASSQDRSSSGNTIYF. The CDR3 nucleotides are TGCGCCAGCAGCCAAGACAGATCTTCCTCTGGAAACACCATATATTTT.

This clonotype occurred many times. The rearrangement joins TRBV7-2 to TRBJ1-1; TRBD1 agrees at 12 bases. This CDR3 is 15 amino acids long. Germline V gene sequence: CDR1 SGHTA, CDR2 FQGNSA. With V trimmed by 5 bases and J by 10 bases, 11 bases remained unmatched. In nucleotides, the CDR3 is TGTGCCAGCAGCCCCCTCGGGACAGGGGGCAACTCAGCTTTCTTT. Translated, it gives CASSPLGTGGNSAFF.

This clonotype occurred many times. CDR3 nucleotides: TGTGCCAGCAAGGGGGGAATCGGGTTCTCTGGGGCCAACGTCCTGACTTTC. This sequence encodes CASKGGIGFSGANVLTF. This chain joins TRBV28 and TRBJ2-6; TRBD1 or TRBD2 may be the D gene (6 bases each). CDR1 is MDHEN and CDR2 is SYDVKM in the germline V gene. This CDR3 region has 17 residues. V was shortened by 7 bases and J by 0 bases, with 16 bases between the two germline ends.

This clonotype was detected a few times. The chain links TRBV27 to TRBJ1-2, with TRBD1 matching 10 bases. The germline V gene encodes CDR1 MNHEY and CDR2 SMNVEV (reference sequence). The CDR3 sequence is 14 residues long. Trimming took 6 bases from V and 4 from J; bases not matched to a gene: 5. CDR3 DNA: TGTGCCAGCAGATCCGGGACAGGGGCCTATGGCTACACCTTC. Residues: CASRSGTGAYGYTF.

The table lists this clonotype with many counts. The chain combines TRBV5-1 with TRBJ2-7, with D possibly TRBD2 on 6 matching bases. Per the germline V gene, CDR1 is SGHRS and CDR2 is YFSETQ. The CDR3 has 17 amino acids. V lost 0 bases and J 5 bases, leaving 21 bases between the germline ends. The CDR3 sequence: CASSLVGMGGTRDEQYF. The CDR3 DNA reads as TGCGCCAGCAGCTTGGTTGGTATGGGGGGTACCCGGGACGAGCAGTACTTC.

The V and J genes are TRBV10-2 and TRBJ2-7, with TRBD1 matching 10 bases. J was trimmed by 3 bases and V by 2 bases; bases with no gene match: 4. Germline V gives CDR1 WSHSY, CDR2 SAAADI. CDR3 length equals 15 residues. The CDR3 DNA reads as TGCGCCAGCAGTGAGATAGGGACAGGGGTCTACGAGCAGTACTTC. It yields the protein CASSEIGTGVYEQYF.

This clonotype was detected many times. This rearrangement joins TRBV28 to TRBJ2-3, with D maybe TRBD2 (6 bases). This CDR3 is 14 amino acids long. The V end was cut by 8 bases, the J end by 2 bases, with 14 bases between. Germline CDR1 and CDR2: MDHEN and SYDVKM. The CDR3 here is CASRGGTSTDTQYF. CDR3 DNA: TGTGCCAGCCGAGGCGGGACTTCCACAGATACGCAGTATTTT.

This clonotype occurred many times. This rearrangement joins TRBV12-3 or TRBV12-4 to TRBJ2-5; 9 nucleotides match TRBD1. The CDR3 covers 13 residues. Trimming cost V 6 bases and J 5 bases; bases outside gene matches: 4. The CDR3 sequence: CASRQGAMETQYF. CDR3 nucleotide sequence: TGTGCCAGCAGACAGGGGGCGATGGAGACCCAGTACTTC.

V usage is TRBV10-3 and J usage is TRBJ1-5; D ambiguous. This CDR3 is built from 15 residues. Germline assignment: CDR1 ENHRY and CDR2 SYGVKD. V lost 0 bases and J lost 0, with 6 bases in between. The CDR3 bases are TGTGCCATCAGTGAGTCTGTAAGTAGCAATCAGCCCCAGCATTTT. It yields the protein CAISESVSSNQPQHF.

The rearrangement uses TRBV12-3 or TRBV12-4 and TRBJ1-6; 8 bases align to TRBD1. This CDR3 has 15 amino acids. J gave up 7 bases and V 6 bases, and 8 bases lay outside the gene matches. The CDR3 nucleotides are TGTGCCAGCAGCGGACAGGGAGCGGCAAATTCACCCCTCCACTTT. It is translated as CASSGQGAANSPLHF.

The chain joins TRBV24-1 to TRBJ2-1; perhaps TRBD1 as D (6 bases). The tail of the sequence fits TRBJ2-7 better, so the J call may be wrong. From germline, CDR1 is KGHDR and CDR2 SFDVKD. The CDR3 runs 16 residues. The CDR3 is CATSDPQGRGYNEQYF. The CDR3 DNA follows: TGTGCCACCAGTGACCCACAGGGAAGGGGCTACAATGAGCAGTACTTC.

The J gene is TRBJ2-7, the V gene TRBV12-5; unclear D gene. Germline CDR1 LGHNT, CDR2 FRNRAP. The CDR3 runs to 14 residues. Trimming cost V 1 base and J 0 bases, with 7 bases left between them. The CDR3 DNA reads as TGTGCTAGTGGTTTGGCCAGTAACTCCTACGAGCAGTACTTC. This sequence encodes CASGLASNSYEQYF.

This clonotype was found many times. J is TRBJ1-6 and V is TRBV28; D call uncertain. The CDR3 has 13 residues. Looked up from germline, CDR1 is MDHEN and CDR2 is SYDVKM. V was trimmed by 6 bases and J by 8 bases, leaving 11 bases between them. The CDR3 DNA reads TGTGCCAGCAGCAGAGGGTTAGATTCACCCCTCCACTTT. Amino acid sequence: CASSRGLDSPLHF.

This clonotype showed up many times. The rearrangement uses TRBV6-1 and TRBJ1-1; D gene uncertain. Deletions cut 5 bases from V and 3 bases from J, with 16 bases between. There are 15 residues in the CDR3. From germline, CDR1 is MNHNS and CDR2 SASEGT. The CDR3 bases are TGTGCCAGCAGTCCCCCGGGGATTCGAGACACTGAAGCTTTCTTT. Protein: CASSPPGIRDTEAFF.

This clonotype was picked up a small number of times. The chain combines TRBV19 with TRBJ1-2; D may be TRBD1 (6 bases). V lost 3 bases, J lost 8 bases, and 25 bases lay in between. This CDR3 spans 17 amino acids. The V gene's germline CDR1 is LNHDA and CDR2 SQIVND (reference sequence). The CDR3 reads CASSIVWEKQGRGGYTF. The CDR3 coding sequence is TGTGCCAGTAGTATTGTATGGGAAAAACAGGGACGGGGAGGCTACACCTTC.

The table lists this clonotype with many counts. The chain combines TRBV6-5 with TRBJ1-1, with D hard to call. The CDR3 contains 13 residues. Germline CDR1 reads MNHEY; CDR2 reads SVGAGI. Trimming removed 0 bases at V and 4 bases at J, with 6 bases between. CDR3 in amino acids: CASSYSGLTEAFF. For the CDR3, the DNA is TGTGCCAGCAGTTACTCGGGCCTCACTGAAGCTTTCTTT.

This clonotype was seen only a few times. V gene TRBV7-9 combines with J gene TRBJ1-1, with unresolved D. V was cut by 5 bases and J by 3 bases, with 16 bases left in between. The CDR3 consists of 15 residues. The germline gives CDR1 SEHNR, CDR2 FQNEAQ (reference sequence). CDR3 DNA: TGTGCCAGCAGCGTGAGATCCGGAGGGCACACTGAAGCTTTCTTT. Translation: CASSVRSGGHTEAFF.

Many counts were recorded for this clonotype. The J gene is TRBJ1-2, the V gene TRBV5-5; D unclear. V was cut by 3 bases and J by 7 bases, with 13 bases left in between. The CDR3 contains 13 residues. The germline V gene encodes CDR1 SGHKS and CDR2 YYEKEE (reference sequence). The DNA for the CDR3 is TGTGCCAGCAGCTGGAAGGACGAGACTGGCTACACCTTC. Its protein is CASSWKDETGYTF.

The table lists this clonotype with a few counts. The chain couples TRBV2 to TRBJ1-1, with TRBD1 identical over 9 bases. Germline V gene lookup returns CDR1 SNHLY and CDR2 FYNNEI. CDR3 length: 15 amino acids. V shed 3 bases and J 5 bases; nucleotides not matched to a gene: 7. This CDR3 is CASSDQQGAGTEAFF. The CDR3, as DNA: TGTGCCAGCAGTGACCAACAGGGGGCCGGTACTGAAGCTTTCTTT.